The 5 T cell receptor beta chains below all came from one sample that was sequenced in a study of high-grade serous ovarian cancer treatment subgroups (dated by TCRdb to 2020 to 2022). The tumor samples were collected prior to definitive surgery or chemotherapy. The library came from the immunoSEQ multiplex PCR assay. TCRdb stores this immuneACCESS table with in-frame sequences only. Part of the clones is absent; in the studies checked, under half of the shortfall reflects unresolved V genes, and no reason is known for the rest. In this sample the table shows 18,000 or so clones, about 68% of which occur a single time. The ten largest clones represent around 6.4% of the sample. Sequenced: tumor tissue. The source of these receptors is a human donor with high-grade serous ovarian cancer.

The chain is built from TRBV7-2 and TRBJ2-7; 15 bases map to TRBD2. V gave up 5 bases and J gave up 3 bases; unmatched junction bases: 5. In germline, CDR1 is SGHTA, CDR2 FQGNSA. The length of the CDR3 is 16 residues. In DNA, the CDR3 is TGTGCCAGCAGCCCCGGACTAGCGGGGGGGGGCTACGAGCAGTACTTC. Translation gives CASSPGLAGGGYEQYF.

The CDR3 DNA reads TGTGCCAGCAGTTCAAGGGGGTCTAGCGGGAGGGTTGAGCAGTTCTTC. The encoded protein is CASSSRGSSGRVEQFF. The chain uses TRBV2 and TRBJ2-1, with 12 bases aligning to TRBD2. Germline V gene sequence: CDR1 SNHLY, CDR2 FYNNEI. CDR3 length equals 16 residues. J was trimmed by 9 bases and V by 5 bases; bases with no gene match: 11. Full variable domain (outside the CDR3, taken from reference TRBV2 and TRBJ2-1): EPEVTQTPSHQVTQMGQEVILRCVPISNHLYFYWYRQILGQKVEFLVSFYNNEISEKSEIFDDQFSVERPDGSNFTLKIRSTKLEDSAMYFCASSSRGSSGRVEQFFGPGTRLTVL.

This chain links TRBV7-9 with TRBJ1-2; TRBD1 matches at 7 bases. The junction had 10 bases not matched to a gene; V was cut back by 5 bases and J by 1 base. CDR1 is SEHNR and CDR2 is FQNEAQ in the germline V gene (reference sequence). CDR3 size: 16 residues. The CDR3 coding sequence is TGTGCCAGCAGCGCCCCGGGACAGATAATTAACTATGGCTACACCTTC. Translating gives CASSAPGQIINYGYTF.

The rearrangement links TRBV7-3 to TRBJ2-7; 9 bases line up with TRBD1. V shed 5 bases and J 5 bases; nucleotides not matched to a gene: 4. This CDR3 contains 13 residues. Per germline, CDR1 SGHTA and CDR2 FQGTGA. CDR3 sequence: CASSLDRGDEQYF. CDR3 nucleotide sequence: TGTGCCAGCAGCCTGGACAGGGGTGACGAGCAGTACTTC.

The genes are TRBV6-6 and TRBJ2-1; D perhaps matches TRBD2 (5 bases). In germline, CDR1 is MNHNY, CDR2 SVGAGI (reference sequence). The CDR3 is made up of 14 amino acids. Trimming took off 6 bases at V and 0 bases at J, with 9 bases between the two ends. The CDR3 loop reads CASSRGSSYNEQFF. The DNA for the CDR3 is TGTGCCAGCAGCCGCGGGTCCTCCTACAATGAGCAGTTCTTC.